A few counts support the clone carrying this T cell receptor (beta chain). Antigen: not known. These data belong to a study of T cells in Graves' hyperthyroidism and ophthalmopathy. Study-wide results and limits: Blood also held most thyroid clonotypes expanded beyond 0.001.

Over 18 months, lack of ophthalmopathy progression marked Graves' hyperthyroidism as stable. Investigators excluded patients with uncontrolled infection, other autoimmune disease, pregnancy or lactation. Germline loops: CDR1 SGDLS, CDR2 YYNGEE. The CDR3 runs to 14 residues. V lost 4 bases and J 11 bases, leaving 21 bases between the germline ends. Amplified regions were TCR beta CDR3 sequences from RNA transcripts. First-round RT-PCR of the TCR CDR3 relied on the HTBI primer set. TCRdb used MiXCR to reprocess the multiplex PCR reads, holding one entry per CDR3 protein. The sample lists a few hundred thousand distinct CDR3 sequences; 20% to 25% were seen once.

The sequenced sample consisted of blood. The chain combines TRBV9 with TRBJ1-1; D is unclear. This clonotype was obtained from a man younger than 35 with Graves' hyperthyroidism. The CDR3 protein is CASSPRESFAGAFF. The DNA for the CDR3 is TGTGCCAGCAGCCCCAGAGAGAGTTTCGCGGGGGCTTTCTTT.